Here is one T cell receptor (beta chain) with its context. The antigen this receptor binds is unknown. Nothing much larger sits one base from this clone, and base qualities are not available. These data are taken from a study of control samples from healthy donors and cancer patients (dated by TCRdb to about 2020). The library was made by the immunoSEQ multiplex PCR assay. TCRdb took over this immuneACCESS table, retaining in-frame rearrangements with V and J assigned. Such tables are incomplete; in checked studies, under half of the missing clones stem from an unresolved V gene, and the remainder is unexplained. The sample yields about 150,000 clones; about 94% were counted once. The ten largest clonotypes hold approximately 6% of the sample. The CDR3 numbers 14 residues from cysteine through phenylalanine. The sequence is cut down to CDR3 DNA, 42 bases in frame from base 1. Trimming removed 4 bases from V and 2 bases from J, leaving 11 bases between the germline ends. CDR1 and CDR2 are read off the germline V gene as SGHAT and FQNNGV.

The rearrangement joined TRBV11-2 to TRBJ2-5, with TRBD1 as a weak D call on 5 bases. This receptor was identified in a man aged 35 to 55 in good health. Sequencing was performed on blood. Here is the DNA: TGTGCCAGCAGCTCGTCAGGGATACAAGAGACCCAGTACTTC. Translated, this gives CASSSSGIQETQYF.